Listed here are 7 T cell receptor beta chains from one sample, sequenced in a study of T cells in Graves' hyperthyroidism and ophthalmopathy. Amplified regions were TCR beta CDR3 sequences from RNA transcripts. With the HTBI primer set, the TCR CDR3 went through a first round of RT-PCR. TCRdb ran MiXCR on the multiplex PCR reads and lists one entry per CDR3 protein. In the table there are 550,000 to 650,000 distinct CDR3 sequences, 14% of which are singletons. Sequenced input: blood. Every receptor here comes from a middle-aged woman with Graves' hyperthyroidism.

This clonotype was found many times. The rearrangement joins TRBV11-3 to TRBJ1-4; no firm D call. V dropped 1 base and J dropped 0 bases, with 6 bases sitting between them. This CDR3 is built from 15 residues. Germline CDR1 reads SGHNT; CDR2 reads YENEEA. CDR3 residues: CASSLGFATNEKLFF. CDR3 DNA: TGTGCCAGCAGCTTAGGGTTTGCAACTAATGAAAAACTGTTTTTT.

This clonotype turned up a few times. CDR3 in amino acids: CASSPRERGFATNEKLFF. DNA for the CDR3: TGTGCCAGCTCACCGCGGGAAAGGGGATTCGCAACTAATGAAAAACTGTTTTTT. The gene calls are TRBV18 and TRBJ1-4, with D perhaps matching TRBD1 (5 bases). The CDR3 sequence is 18 residues long. V lost 3 bases and J lost 0, with 17 bases in between. Per the germline V gene, CDR1 is KGHSH and CDR2 is LQKENI.

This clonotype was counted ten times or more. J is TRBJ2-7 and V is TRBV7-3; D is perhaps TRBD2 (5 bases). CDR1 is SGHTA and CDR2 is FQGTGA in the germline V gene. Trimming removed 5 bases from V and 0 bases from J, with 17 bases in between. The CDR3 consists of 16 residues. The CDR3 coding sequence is TGTGCCAGCAGCCCCCAGGCATCGGGGAGCTCCTACGAGCAGTACTTC. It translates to CASSPQASGSSYEQYF.

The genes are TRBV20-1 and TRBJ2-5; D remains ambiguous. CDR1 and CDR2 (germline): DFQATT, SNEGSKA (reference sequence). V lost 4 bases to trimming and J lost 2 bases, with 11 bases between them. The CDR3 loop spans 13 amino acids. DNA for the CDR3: TGCAGTGCTAAGTACAGTGAACAAGAGACCCAGTACTTC. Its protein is CSAKYSEQETQYF.

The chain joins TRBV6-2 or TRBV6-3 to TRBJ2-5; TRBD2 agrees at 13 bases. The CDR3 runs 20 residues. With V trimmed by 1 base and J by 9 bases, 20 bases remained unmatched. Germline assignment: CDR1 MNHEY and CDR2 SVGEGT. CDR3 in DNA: TGTGCCAGCAGTTACTTTGGGACTAGCGGGACACGGGGTTTGGGGAAGGCCCAGTACTTC. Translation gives CASSYFGTSGTRGLGKAQYF.

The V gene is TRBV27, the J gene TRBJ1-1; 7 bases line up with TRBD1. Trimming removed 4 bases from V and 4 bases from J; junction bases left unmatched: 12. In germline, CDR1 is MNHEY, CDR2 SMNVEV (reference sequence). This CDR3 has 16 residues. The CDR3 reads CASSSRDRALGTEAFF. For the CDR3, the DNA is TGTGCCAGCAGTTCCCGGGACAGAGCCTTGGGCACTGAAGCTTTCTTT.

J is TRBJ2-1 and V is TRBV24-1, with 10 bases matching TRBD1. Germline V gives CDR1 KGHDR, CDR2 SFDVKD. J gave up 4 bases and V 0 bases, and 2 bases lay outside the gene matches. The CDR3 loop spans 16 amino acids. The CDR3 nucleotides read TGTGCCACCAGTGATTTGAGACAGGGGGCTTACAATGAGCAGTTCTTC. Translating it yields CATSDLRQGAYNEQFF.